This entry lists 24 T cell receptor beta chains sequenced from one sample in a study of T-cell reconstitution after alpha-beta-depleted transplantation in children. Preparation of the TCRbeta library involved a method that used unique molecular identifiers. TCRdb ran MiXCR on the PCR reads and lists one entry per CDR3 protein. The table shows hundreds of thousands of distinct CDR3 sequences, with around 13% occurring only once. The specimen comprised PBMCs, mostly from graft donor cells, sampled 360 days after TCRalphabeta/CD19-depleted stem cell transplant. These receptors were taken from a male patient between 10 and 17 years old who had a stem cell transplant for acute myeloid leukemia, so the T cells may come from the graft donor.

The table lists this clonotype with many counts. The rearrangement uses TRBV12-3 or TRBV12-4 and TRBJ2-1; D is ambiguous. The V gene lost 7 bases and the J gene lost 4 bases, with 5 bases spanning the gap. The CDR3 spans 11 residues. The CDR3 sequence: CASTQYNEQFF. CDR3 in DNA: TGTGCCAGCACTCAATACAATGAGCAGTTCTTC.

This clonotype has a count of ten or more. The V gene is TRBV5-6, the J gene TRBJ2-7; 11 bases line up with TRBD2. V shed 5 bases and J 4 bases; nucleotides not matched to a gene: 5. The CDR3 sequence is 14 residues long. Germline CDR1 reads SGHDT; CDR2 reads YYEEEE. The CDR3 reads CASRQGLAEYEQYF. DNA of the CDR3: TGTGCCAGCAGGCAGGGACTAGCGGAATACGAGCAGTACTTC.

The sample holds many counts of this clonotype. The chain links TRBV18 to TRBJ2-4; D unresolved. The V gene's germline CDR1 is KGHSH and CDR2 LQKENI. The CDR3 sequence is 15 residues long. Trimming took off 3 bases at V and 0 bases at J, with 9 bases between the two ends. In DNA form, the CDR3 reads TGTGCCAGCTCACCGGGTGTTATAGCCAAAAACATTCAGTACTTC. Protein: CASSPGVIAKNIQYF.

This chain links TRBV6-5 with TRBJ2-5; D is undetermined. The V and J ends lost 4 bases and 4 bases respectively, with 16 bases between them. Germline V gene lookup returns CDR1 MNHEY and CDR2 SVGAGI. CDR3 length equals 15 residues. In nucleotides, the CDR3 is TGTGCCAGCAGTTTCTTGGGCCAAGGCGTAGAGACCCAGTACTTC. It encodes CASSFLGQGVETQYF.

The chain joins TRBV7-9 to TRBJ2-1, with D possibly being TRBD2 (5 bases). The germline CDR1 and CDR2 sequences are SEHNR and FQNEAQ (reference sequence). V was pared by 2 bases and J by 8 bases, with 16 bases between. The length of the CDR3 is 15 residues. The CDR3 region is CASSLLGAPSDEQFF. In DNA form, the CDR3 reads TGTGCCAGCAGCTTATTGGGAGCACCGTCGGATGAGCAGTTCTTC.

V and J are TRBV14 and TRBJ2-3; 8 nucleotides agree with TRBD2. The CDR3 is made up of 18 amino acids. V lost 2 bases and J lost 0; bases outside the gene matches: 10. Germline CDR1 is SGHDN and CDR2 is FVKESK. The CDR3 protein is CASSQILADLWSTDTQYF. CDR3 bases: TGTGCCAGCAGCCAAATACTAGCGGACCTCTGGAGCACAGATACGCAGTATTTT.

This rearrangement joins TRBV28 to TRBJ2-7; D gene unclear. CDR1 is MDHEN and CDR2 is SYDVKM in the germline V gene. V was pared by 2 bases and J by 3 bases, with 8 bases between. The CDR3 length is 13 residues. In nucleotides, the CDR3 is TGTGCCAGCAGTTTAGTGGAGCTCTACGAGCAGTACTTC. This encodes CASSLVELYEQYF.

The V and J genes are TRBV10-3 and TRBJ2-1; tentative D call: TRBD1 (6 bases). This CDR3 is 14 amino acids long. The germline V and J ends were trimmed by 6 bases and 2 bases, with 11 bases remaining between them. In germline, CDR1 is ENHRY, CDR2 SYGVKD. CDR3 residues: CAIRPGQTYNEQFF. CDR3 nucleotides: TGTGCCATCAGGCCGGGACAAACCTACAATGAGCAGTTCTTC.

This clonotype was counted a few times. V is TRBV7-3 and J is TRBJ1-1, with D tentatively TRBD1 (5 bases). This CDR3 region has 19 residues. V gave up 5 bases and J gave up 4 bases, with 29 bases separating them. CDR1 is SGHTA and CDR2 is FQGTGA in the germline V gene. The CDR3 DNA follows: TGTGCCAGCAGCCCTCTTAAGCCCACGGTTCAAGACAGCGGCACTGAAGCTTTCTTT. Translated: CASSPLKPTVQDSGTEAFF.

In its sample, this clonotype was seen a few times. The gene calls are TRBV29-1 and TRBJ2-1, with D unclear. CDR3 length: 14 amino acids. CDR1 is SQVTM and CDR2 is ANQGSEA in the germline V gene. The ends were cut back, 4 bases at V and 4 bases at J, with 14 bases in the middle. CDR3 region: CSVVDGRKYNEQFF. Here the CDR3 DNA reads TGCAGCGTTGTGGACGGACGGAAGTACAATGAGCAGTTCTTC.

A few counts support this clonotype. V usage is TRBV12-3 or TRBV12-4 and J usage is TRBJ2-3; D may match TRBD1 or TRBD2 (5 bases each). V dropped 8 bases and J dropped 1 base, with 10 bases sitting between them. CDR3 length: 13 residues. This CDR3 is CASGRDRTDTQYF. The CDR3 DNA follows: TGTGCCAGCGGACGGGACCGCACAGATACGCAGTATTTT.

This chain links TRBV12-3 or TRBV12-4 with TRBJ2-1; 7 bases fit TRBD2. The CDR3 is 17 amino acids. Unmatched junction bases numbered 7, after V lost 2 bases and J lost 0 bases. The CDR3 DNA reads as TGTGCCAGCAGTTTAATGGGAGGGCCTAGCTCCTACAATGAGCAGTTCTTC. This gives the protein CASSLMGGPSSYNEQFF.

The chain joins TRBV12-3 or TRBV12-4 to TRBJ2-5; 12 bases match TRBD2. J was trimmed by 5 bases and V by 6 bases; bases with no gene match: 7. This CDR3 spans 15 amino acids. CDR3 nucleotides: TGTGCCAGCAGACACGGACTAGCGGGAAGTGAGACCCAGTACTTC. Amino acids: CASRHGLAGSETQYF.

This chain links TRBV25-1 with TRBJ2-2; the D gene is possibly TRBD2 (6 bases). Per the germline V gene, CDR1 is MGHDK and CDR2 is SYGVNS. The CDR3 spans 17 residues. The V gene lost 5 bases and the J gene lost 6 bases, with 22 bases spanning the gap. CDR3 nucleotide sequence: TGTGCCAGCAGTCCTGGCGGGACCCCGAGTTTGGCCGGGGAGCTGTTTTTT. Its translation: CASSPGGTPSLAGELFF.

This chain uses TRBV7-3 with TRBJ2-1; D unclear. Trimming cost V 1 base and J 3 bases, with 22 bases left between them. CDR3 length equals 19 residues. CDR1 is SGHTA, CDR2 FQGTGA, per germline. The CDR3 bases are TGTGCCAGCAGCTTAAAGGGCTTTGCTCATCCTCTCATCTACAATGAGCAGTTCTTC. Its protein product is CASSLKGFAHPLIYNEQFF.

To note about this clonotype: A much larger clonotype is one base distant, so this may be a read error. V usage is TRBV27 and J usage is TRBJ2-1; 8 positions match TRBD1. The CDR3 covers 14 residues. Germline V gene lookup returns CDR1 MNHEY and CDR2 SMNVEV (reference sequence). The DNA of the CDR3 is TGTGCCAGCAGTTTTAGGACAGGGTACAATCAGCAGTTCTTC. It yields the protein CASSFRTGYNQQFF.

The V and J genes are TRBV2 and TRBJ2-3; TRBD2 matches at 12 bases. With 5 bases clipped from V and 0 bases from J, the junction kept 6 bases outside the gene matches. The length of the CDR3 is 17 residues. CDR1 and CDR2 (germline): SNHLY, FYNNEI. CDR3 protein: CASSRLAGGFSTDTQYF. The CDR3, as DNA: TGTGCCAGCAGTCGGCTAGCGGGAGGGTTTAGCACAGATACGCAGTATTTT.

In this sample, this clonotype turned up a few times. The chain couples TRBV28 to TRBJ2-5; the match to TRBD2 covers 14 bases. Germline V gene sequence: CDR1 MDHEN, CDR2 SYDVKM. V lost 6 bases and J lost 6; bases outside the gene matches: 21. The CDR3 spans 20 residues. The CDR3 loop is CASSGARLAGGPDPIKTQYF. The CDR3 DNA follows: TGTGCCAGCAGCGGCGCCAGACTAGCGGGAGGGCCGGACCCGATAAAGACCCAGTACTTC.

The J gene is TRBJ2-3, the V gene TRBV20-1; a weak D match, TRBD2 (5 bases). The length of the CDR3 is 13 residues. Germline CDR1 and CDR2: DFQATT and SNEGSKA (reference sequence). Trimming left V 1 base short and J 6 bases short, with 11 bases between. The CDR3 nucleotides are TGCAGTGCTAGAGGAGACGGGGTGGATACGCAGTATTTT. It codes for CSARGDGVDTQYF.

This clonotype was seen only a few times. The J gene is TRBJ2-7, the V gene TRBV9; no clear D gene. Germline lookup yields CDR1 SGDLS and CDR2 YYNGEE. This CDR3 is built from 14 residues. V shed 3 bases and J shed 3 bases, with 13 bases lying between them. The chain's CDR3 is CASSASASDYEQYF. CDR3 DNA sequence: TGTGCCAGCAGCGCCAGCGCGTCAGACTACGAGCAGTACTTC.

The chain is built from TRBV7-6 and TRBJ2-7; D is unresolved. Trimming removed 0 bases at V and 5 bases at J, with 14 bases between. Germline CDR1 reads SGHVS; CDR2 reads FNYEAQ. This CDR3 has 15 amino acids. CDR3 amino acids: CASSLAPRPEDEQYF. The CDR3 nucleotides read TGTGCCAGCAGCTTAGCGCCCCGTCCTGAGGACGAGCAGTACTTC.

This clonotype has more than one count but fewer than ten. The rearrangement links TRBV4-3 to TRBJ1-6; D gene ambiguous. The germline V gene has CDR1 LGHNA and CDR2 YSLEER. The CDR3 spans 15 residues. Trimming removed 2 bases at V and 8 bases at J, with 13 bases between. Here the CDR3 DNA reads TGCGCCAGCAGCCAATCCGGCCGAGGTTATTCACCCCTCCACTTT. Translation gives CASSQSGRGYSPLHF.

This chain links TRBV11-2 with TRBJ1-6; weak D call: TRBD1 (5 bases). CDR1 SGHAT and CDR2 FQNNGV come from the germline V gene. Trimming cost V 4 bases and J 7 bases, with 23 bases left between them. The CDR3 covers 18 residues. CDR3 nucleotides: TGTGCCAGCAGCTCTTTAATGGGATGGGGCGCGGGGAATTCACCCCTCCACTTT. Residues: CASSSLMGWGAGNSPLHF.

Many counts were recorded for this clonotype. V usage is TRBV29-1 and J usage is TRBJ1-2, with TRBD1 matching over 7 bases. This CDR3 comprises 13 residues. The V segment lost 3 bases and the J segment 7 bases; nucleotides outside the gene matches: 8. Per germline, CDR1 SQVTM and CDR2 ANQGSEA. The CDR3 sequence is CSVDGTARGGYTF. The CDR3 DNA follows: TGCAGCGTTGATGGGACAGCAAGGGGTGGCTACACCTTC.